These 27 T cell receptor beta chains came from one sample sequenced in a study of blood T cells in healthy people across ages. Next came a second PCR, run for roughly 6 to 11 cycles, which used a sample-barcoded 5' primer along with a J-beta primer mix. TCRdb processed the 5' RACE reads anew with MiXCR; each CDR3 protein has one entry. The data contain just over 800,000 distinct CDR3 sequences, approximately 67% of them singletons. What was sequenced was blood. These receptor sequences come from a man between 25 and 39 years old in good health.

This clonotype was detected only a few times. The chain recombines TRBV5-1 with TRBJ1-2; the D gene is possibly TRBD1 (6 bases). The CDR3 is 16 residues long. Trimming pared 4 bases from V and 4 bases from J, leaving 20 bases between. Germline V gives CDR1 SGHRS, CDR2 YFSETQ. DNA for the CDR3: TGCGCCAGCAGCAGCACCAGGGGCTTCCATCTCTATGGCTACACCTTC. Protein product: CASSSTRGFHLYGYTF.

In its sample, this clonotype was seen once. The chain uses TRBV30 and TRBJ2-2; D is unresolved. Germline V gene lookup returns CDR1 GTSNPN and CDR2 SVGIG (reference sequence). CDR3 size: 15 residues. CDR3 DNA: TGTGCTCGTGGACGGTATACTACGAACACCGGGGAGCTGTTTTTT. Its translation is CARGRYTTNTGELFF.

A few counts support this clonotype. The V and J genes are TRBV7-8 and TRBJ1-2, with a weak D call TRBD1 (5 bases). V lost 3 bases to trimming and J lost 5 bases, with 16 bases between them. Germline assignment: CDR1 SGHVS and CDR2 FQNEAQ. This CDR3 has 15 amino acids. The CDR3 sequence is CASSFSLRVGYGYTF. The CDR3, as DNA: TGTGCCAGCAGCTTTAGCCTCAGGGTTGGGTATGGCTACACCTTC.

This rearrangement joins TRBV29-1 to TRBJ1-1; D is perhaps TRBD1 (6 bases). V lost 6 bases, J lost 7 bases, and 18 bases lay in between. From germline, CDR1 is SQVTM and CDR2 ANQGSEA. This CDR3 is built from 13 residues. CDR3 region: CSVCSGGRGEAFF. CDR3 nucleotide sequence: TGCAGCGTCTGCTCCGGGGGGCGAGGTGAAGCTTTCTTT.

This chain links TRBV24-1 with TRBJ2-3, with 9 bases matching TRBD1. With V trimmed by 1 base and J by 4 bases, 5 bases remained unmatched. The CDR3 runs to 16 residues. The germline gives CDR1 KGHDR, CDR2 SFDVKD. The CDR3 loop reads CATSDFGTGRSDTQYF. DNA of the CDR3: TGTGCCACCAGTGATTTTGGGACAGGGCGATCAGATACGCAGTATTTT.

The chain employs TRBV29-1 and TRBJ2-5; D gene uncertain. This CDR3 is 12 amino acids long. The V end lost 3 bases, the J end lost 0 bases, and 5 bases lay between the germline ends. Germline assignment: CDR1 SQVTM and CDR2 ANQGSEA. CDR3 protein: CSVDQYQETQYF. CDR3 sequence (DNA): TGCAGCGTTGACCAGTACCAAGAGACCCAGTACTTC.

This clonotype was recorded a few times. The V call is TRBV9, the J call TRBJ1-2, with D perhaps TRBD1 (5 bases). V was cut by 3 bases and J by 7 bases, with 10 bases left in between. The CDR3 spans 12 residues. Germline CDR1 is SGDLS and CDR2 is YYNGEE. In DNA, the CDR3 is TGTGCCAGCAGCGACAGGAGTGTTGGCTACACCTTC. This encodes CASSDRSVGYTF.

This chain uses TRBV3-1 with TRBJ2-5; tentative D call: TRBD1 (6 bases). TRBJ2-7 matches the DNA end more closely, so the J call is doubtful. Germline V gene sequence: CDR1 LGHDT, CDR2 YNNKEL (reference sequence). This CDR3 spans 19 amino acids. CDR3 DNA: TGTGCCAGCAGCCAAGAGTTGTGGAGTCAGGGTAACAGGGCTGGCGAGCAGTACTTC. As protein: CASSQELWSQGNRAGEQYF.

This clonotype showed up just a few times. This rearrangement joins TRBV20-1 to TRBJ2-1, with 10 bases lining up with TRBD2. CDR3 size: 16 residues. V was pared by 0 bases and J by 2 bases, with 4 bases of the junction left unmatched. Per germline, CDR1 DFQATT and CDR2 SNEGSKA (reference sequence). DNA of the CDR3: TGCAGTGCTAGAGATCTAGCGGGGGCTACCTACAATGAGCAGTTCTTC. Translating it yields CSARDLAGATYNEQFF.

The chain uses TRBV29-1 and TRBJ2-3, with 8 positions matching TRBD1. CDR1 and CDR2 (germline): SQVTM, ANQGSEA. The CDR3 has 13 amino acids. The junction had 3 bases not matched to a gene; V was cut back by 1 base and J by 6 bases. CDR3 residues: CSVEGDRSDTQYF. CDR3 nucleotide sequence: TGCAGCGTTGAAGGGGACAGGTCCGATACGCAGTATTTT.

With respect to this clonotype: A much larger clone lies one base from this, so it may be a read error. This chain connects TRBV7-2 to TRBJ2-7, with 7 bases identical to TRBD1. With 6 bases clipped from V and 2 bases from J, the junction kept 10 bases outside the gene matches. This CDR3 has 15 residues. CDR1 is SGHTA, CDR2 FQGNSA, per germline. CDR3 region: CASRLTGVGAYEQYF. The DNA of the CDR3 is TGTGCCAGCAGGCTTACAGGGGTGGGGGCCTACGAGCAGTACTTC.

The CDR3 loop is CASSLRVMNTEAFF. CDR3 nucleotide sequence: TGTGCCAGCAGTTTACGGGTAATGAACACTGAAGCTTTCTTT. The J gene is TRBJ1-1, the V gene TRBV12-3 or TRBV12-4; D ambiguous. This CDR3 contains 14 residues. Deletions cut 2 bases from V and 0 bases from J, with 7 bases between.

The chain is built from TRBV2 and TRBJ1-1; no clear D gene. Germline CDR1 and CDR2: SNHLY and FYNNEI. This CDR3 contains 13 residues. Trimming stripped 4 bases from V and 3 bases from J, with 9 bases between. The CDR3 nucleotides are TGTGCCAGCAGTGCTCAGGCGTACACTGAAGCTTTCTTT. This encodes CASSAQAYTEAFF.

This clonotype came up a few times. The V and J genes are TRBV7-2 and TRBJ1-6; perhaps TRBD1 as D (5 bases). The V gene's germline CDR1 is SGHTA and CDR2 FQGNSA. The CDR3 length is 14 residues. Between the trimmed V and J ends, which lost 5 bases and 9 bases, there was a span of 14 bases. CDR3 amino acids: CASSIETVTSPLHF. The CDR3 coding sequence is TGTGCCAGCAGCATCGAGACAGTCACTTCACCCCTCCACTTT.

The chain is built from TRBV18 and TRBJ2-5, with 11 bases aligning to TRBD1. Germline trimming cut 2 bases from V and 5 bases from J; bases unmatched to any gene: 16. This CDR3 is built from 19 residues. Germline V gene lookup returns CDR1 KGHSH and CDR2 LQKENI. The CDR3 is CASSPAKGQGAEEWETQYF. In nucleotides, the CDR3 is TGTGCCAGCTCACCAGCGAAAGGACAGGGGGCGGAAGAATGGGAGACCCAGTACTTC.

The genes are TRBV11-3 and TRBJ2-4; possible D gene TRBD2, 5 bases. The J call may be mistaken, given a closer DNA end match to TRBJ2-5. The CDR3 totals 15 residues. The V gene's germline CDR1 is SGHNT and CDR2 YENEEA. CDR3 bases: TGTGCCAGCAGCTTTGGTAGCGAGGTGGGGGAGACCCAGTACTTC. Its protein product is CASSFGSEVGETQYF.

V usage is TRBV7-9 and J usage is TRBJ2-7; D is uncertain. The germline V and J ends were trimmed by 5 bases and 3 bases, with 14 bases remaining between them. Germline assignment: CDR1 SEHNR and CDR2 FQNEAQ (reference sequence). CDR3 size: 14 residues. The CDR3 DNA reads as TGTGCCAGCAGCCGTAGAACAGACGACTACGAGCAGTACTTC. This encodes CASSRRTDDYEQYF.

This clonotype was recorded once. As DNA, the CDR3 is TGTGCCATCAGTGAGCCCGGGACCCTGATGTGGGCCCAGTACTTC. Encoded protein: CAISEPGTLMWAQYF. The genes are TRBV10-3 and TRBJ2-5; either TRBD1 or TRBD2 may supply D (5 bases each). CDR1 and CDR2 (germline): ENHRY, SYGVKD. Trimming removed 2 bases from V and 9 bases from J, with 19 bases in between. CDR3 length equals 15 residues.

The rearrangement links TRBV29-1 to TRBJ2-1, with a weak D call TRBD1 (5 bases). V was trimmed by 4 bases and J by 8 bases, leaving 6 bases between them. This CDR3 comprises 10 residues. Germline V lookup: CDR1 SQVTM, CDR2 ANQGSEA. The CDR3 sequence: CSVVGHEQFF. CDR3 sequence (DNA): TGCAGCGTTGTGGGGCATGAGCAGTTCTTC.

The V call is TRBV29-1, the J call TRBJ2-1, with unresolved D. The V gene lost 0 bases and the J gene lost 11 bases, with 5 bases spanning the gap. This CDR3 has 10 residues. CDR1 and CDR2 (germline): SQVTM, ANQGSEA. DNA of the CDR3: TGCAGCGTTGAAGAAGGCCAGCAGTTCTTC. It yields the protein CSVEEGQQFF.

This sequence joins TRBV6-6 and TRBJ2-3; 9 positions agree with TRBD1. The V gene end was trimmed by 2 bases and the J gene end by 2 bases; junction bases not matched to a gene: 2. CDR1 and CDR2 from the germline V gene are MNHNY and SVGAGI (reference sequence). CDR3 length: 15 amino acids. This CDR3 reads CASSYRQGDTDTQYF. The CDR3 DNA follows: TGTGCCAGCAGTTACCGACAGGGGGACACAGATACGCAGTATTTT.

The CDR3 here is CASSVDRAAGANVLTF. The CDR3 DNA reads as TGTGCCAGCAGCGTAGACAGGGCAGCCGGGGCCAACGTCCTGACTTTC. The chain uses TRBV9 and TRBJ2-6; possibly TRBD1 for D (6 bases). Per the germline V gene, CDR1 is SGDLS and CDR2 is YYNGEE. V gave up 0 bases and J gave up 4 bases, with 11 bases separating them. The CDR3 contains 16 residues.

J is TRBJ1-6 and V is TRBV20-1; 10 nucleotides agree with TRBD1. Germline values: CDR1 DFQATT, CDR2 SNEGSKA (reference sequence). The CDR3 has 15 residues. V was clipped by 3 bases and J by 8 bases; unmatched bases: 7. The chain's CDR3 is CSARPQGQGYSPLHF. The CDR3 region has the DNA TGCAGTGCTAGGCCCCAGGGACAGGGGTATTCACCCCTCCACTTT.

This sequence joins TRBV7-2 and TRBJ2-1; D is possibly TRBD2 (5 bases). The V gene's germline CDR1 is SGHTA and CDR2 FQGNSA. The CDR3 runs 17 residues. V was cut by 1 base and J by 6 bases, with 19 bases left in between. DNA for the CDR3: TGTGCCAGCAGCTTAGGTTGGGCGACCGCCCGGGGCAATGAGCAGTTCTTC. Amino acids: CASSLGWATARGNEQFF.

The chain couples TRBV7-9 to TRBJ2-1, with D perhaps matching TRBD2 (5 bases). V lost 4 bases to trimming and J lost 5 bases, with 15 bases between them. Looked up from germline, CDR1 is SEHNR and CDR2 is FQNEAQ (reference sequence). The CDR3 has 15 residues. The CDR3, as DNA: TGTGCCAGCAGCTCCAAAGGTAGCGTCCACAATGAGCAGTTCTTC. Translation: CASSSKGSVHNEQFF.

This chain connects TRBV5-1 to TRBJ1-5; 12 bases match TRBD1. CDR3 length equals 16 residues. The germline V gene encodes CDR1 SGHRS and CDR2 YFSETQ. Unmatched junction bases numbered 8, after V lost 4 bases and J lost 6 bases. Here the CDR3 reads CASSPAGTGGSQPQHF. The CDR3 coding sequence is TGCGCCAGCAGCCCTGCCGGGACAGGGGGCAGTCAGCCCCAGCATTTT.

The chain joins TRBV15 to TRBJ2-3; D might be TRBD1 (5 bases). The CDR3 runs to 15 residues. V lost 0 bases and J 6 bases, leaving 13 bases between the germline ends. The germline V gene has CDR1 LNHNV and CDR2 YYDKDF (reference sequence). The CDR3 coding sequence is TGTGCCACCAGCAGAGATCTTAGCAGGGCTGATACGCAGTATTTT. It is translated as CATSRDLSRADTQYF.